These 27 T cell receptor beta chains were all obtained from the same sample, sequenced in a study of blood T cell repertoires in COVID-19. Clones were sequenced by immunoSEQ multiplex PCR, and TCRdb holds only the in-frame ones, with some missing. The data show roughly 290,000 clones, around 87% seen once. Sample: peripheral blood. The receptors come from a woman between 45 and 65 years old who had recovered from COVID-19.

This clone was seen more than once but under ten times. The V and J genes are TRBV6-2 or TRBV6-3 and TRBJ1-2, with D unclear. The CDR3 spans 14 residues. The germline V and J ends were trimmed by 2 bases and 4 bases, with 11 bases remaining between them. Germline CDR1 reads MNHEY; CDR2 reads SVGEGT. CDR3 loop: CASSYRSSLYGYTF. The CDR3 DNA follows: TGTGCCAGCAGTTACAGGAGCAGCCTCTATGGCTACACCTTC.

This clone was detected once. The CDR3 nucleotides read TGTGCCAGCAGCCTAGGACAGGGGGCTAACTATGGCTACACCTTC. Its translation is CASSLGQGANYGYTF. The chain links TRBV7-2 to TRBJ1-2; TRBD1 aligns across 10 bases. V was clipped by 5 bases and J by 0 bases; unmatched bases: 3. The length of the CDR3 is 15 residues. Germline assignment: CDR1 SGHTA and CDR2 FQGNSA.

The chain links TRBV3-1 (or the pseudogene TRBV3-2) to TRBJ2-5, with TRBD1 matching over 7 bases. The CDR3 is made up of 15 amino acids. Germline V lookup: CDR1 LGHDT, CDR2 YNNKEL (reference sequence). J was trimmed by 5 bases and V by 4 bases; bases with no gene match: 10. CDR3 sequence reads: CASSRPDRIGETQYF. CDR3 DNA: TGTGCCAGCAGCCGGCCGGACAGGATAGGGGAGACCCAGTACTTC.

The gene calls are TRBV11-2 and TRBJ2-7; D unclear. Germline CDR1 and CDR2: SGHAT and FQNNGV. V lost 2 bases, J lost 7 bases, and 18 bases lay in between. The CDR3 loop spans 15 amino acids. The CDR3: CASSLQNLVAAEQYF. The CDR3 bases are TGTGCCAGCAGCTTACAAAACCTGGTAGCTGCTGAGCAGTACTTC.

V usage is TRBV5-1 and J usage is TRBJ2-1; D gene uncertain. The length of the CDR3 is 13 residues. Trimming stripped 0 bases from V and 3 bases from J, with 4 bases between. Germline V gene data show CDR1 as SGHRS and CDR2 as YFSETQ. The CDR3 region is CASSLDSYNEQFF. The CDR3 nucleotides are TGCGCCAGCAGCTTGGACAGCTACAATGAGCAGTTCTTC.

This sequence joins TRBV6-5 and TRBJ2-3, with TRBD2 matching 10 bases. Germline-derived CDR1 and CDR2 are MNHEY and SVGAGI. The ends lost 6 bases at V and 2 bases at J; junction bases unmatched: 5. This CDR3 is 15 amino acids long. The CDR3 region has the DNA TGTGCCAGCAGGGGGCTAGCGGGAGTCACAGATACGCAGTATTTT. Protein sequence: CASRGLAGVTDTQYF.

The CDR3 reads CASSPVNMNTEAFF. The CDR3 coding sequence is TGTGCCAGCAGTCCTGTAAACATGAACACTGAAGCTTTCTTT. V usage is TRBV6-6 and J usage is TRBJ1-1; D remains unclear. CDR1 is MNHNY, CDR2 SVGAGI, per germline (reference sequence). Deletions cut 5 bases from V and 0 bases from J, with 10 bases between. The CDR3 covers 14 residues.

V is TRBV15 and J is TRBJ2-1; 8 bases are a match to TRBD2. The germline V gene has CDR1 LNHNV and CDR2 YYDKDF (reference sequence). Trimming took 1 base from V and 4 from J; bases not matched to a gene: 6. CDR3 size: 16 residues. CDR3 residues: CATSRGTSRRYNEQFF. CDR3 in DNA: TGTGCCACCAGCAGAGGGACTAGCCGAAGGTACAATGAGCAGTTCTTC.

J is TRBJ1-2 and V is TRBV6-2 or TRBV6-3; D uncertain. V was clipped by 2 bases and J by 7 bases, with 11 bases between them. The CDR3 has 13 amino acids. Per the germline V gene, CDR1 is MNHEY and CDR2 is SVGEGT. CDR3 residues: CASSYGVGGGYTF. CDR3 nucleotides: TGTGCCAGCAGTTACGGTGTTGGAGGTGGCTACACCTTC.

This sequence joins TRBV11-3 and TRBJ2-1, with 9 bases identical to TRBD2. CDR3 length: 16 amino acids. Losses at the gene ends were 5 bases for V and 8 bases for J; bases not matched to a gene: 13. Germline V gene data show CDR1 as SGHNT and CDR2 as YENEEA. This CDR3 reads CASSLSIAGEDHEQFF. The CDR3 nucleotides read TGTGCCAGCAGCCTGAGTATAGCGGGGGAGGATCATGAGCAGTTCTTC.

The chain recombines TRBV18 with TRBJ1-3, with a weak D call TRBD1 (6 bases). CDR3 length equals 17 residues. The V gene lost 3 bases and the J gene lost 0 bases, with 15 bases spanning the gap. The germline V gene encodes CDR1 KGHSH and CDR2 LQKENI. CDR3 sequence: CASSPSDSLISGNTIYF. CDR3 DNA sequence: TGTGCCAGCTCACCGTCGGACAGCTTGATCTCTGGAAACACCATATATTTT.

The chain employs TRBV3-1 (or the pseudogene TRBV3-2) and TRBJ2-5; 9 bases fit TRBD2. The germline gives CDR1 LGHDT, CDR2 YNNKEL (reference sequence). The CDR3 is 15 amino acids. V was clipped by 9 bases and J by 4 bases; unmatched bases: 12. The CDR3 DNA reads TGTGCCAGTCTTCCTCGTGGCGGGAGGGGAGAGACCCAGTACTTC. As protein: CASLPRGGRGETQYF.

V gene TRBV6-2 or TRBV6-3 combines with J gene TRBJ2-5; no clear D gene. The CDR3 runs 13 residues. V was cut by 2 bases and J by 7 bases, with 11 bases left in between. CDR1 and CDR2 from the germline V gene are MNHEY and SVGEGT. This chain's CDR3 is CASSYIKPGTQYF. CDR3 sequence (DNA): TGTGCCAGCAGTTACATAAAACCAGGGACCCAGTACTTC.

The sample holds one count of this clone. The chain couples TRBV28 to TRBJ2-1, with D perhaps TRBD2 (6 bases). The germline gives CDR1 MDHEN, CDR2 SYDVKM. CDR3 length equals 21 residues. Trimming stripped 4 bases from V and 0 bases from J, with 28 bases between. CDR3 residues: CASSYPGLTASMRSSYNEQFF. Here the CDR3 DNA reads TGTGCCAGCAGTTATCCCGGACTAACAGCCTCAATGAGAAGCTCCTACAATGAGCAGTTCTTC.

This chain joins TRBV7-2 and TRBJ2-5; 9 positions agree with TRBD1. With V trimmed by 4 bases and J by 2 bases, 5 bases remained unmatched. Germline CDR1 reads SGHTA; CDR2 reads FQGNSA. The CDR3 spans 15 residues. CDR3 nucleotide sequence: TGTGCCAGCAGCTCGGGACAGGGCCCACAAGAGACCCAGTACTTC. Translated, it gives CASSSGQGPQETQYF.

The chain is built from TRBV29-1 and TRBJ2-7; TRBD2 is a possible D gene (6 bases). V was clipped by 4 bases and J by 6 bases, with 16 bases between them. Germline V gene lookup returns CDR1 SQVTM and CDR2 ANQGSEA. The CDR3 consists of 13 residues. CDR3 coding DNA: TGCAGCGTTGTTAGGGAGGAAGGGAGCGAGCAGTACTTC. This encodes CSVVREEGSEQYF.

The CDR3 DNA sequence: TGCAGCGTCGCCGGGACATCCACTGAAGCTTTCTTT. It specifies CSVAGTSTEAFF. The chain links TRBV29-1 to TRBJ1-1; weak D call: TRBD1 (6 bases). Germline CDR1 and CDR2: SQVTM and ANQGSEA. The V gene lost 6 bases and the J gene lost 4 bases, with 12 bases spanning the gap. CDR3 length equals 12 residues.

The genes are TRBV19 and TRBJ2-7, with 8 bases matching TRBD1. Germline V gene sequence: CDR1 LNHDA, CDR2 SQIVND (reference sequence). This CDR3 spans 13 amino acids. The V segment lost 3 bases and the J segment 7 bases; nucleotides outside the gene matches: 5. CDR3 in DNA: TGTGCCAGTAGTATCCAGGGGGCGGGGGAGCAGTACTTC. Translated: CASSIQGAGEQYF.

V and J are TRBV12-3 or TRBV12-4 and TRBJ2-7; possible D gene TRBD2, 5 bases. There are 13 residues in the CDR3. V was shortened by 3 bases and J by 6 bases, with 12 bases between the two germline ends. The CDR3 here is CASSFSRVGEQYF. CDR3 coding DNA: TGTGCCAGCAGTTTTTCGCGGGTGGGCGAGCAGTACTTC.

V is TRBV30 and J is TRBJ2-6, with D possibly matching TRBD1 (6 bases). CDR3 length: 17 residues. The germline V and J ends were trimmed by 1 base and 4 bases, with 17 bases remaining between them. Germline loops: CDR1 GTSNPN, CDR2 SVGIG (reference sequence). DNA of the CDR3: TGTGCCTGGAGTGGATTACAGGGCTCTGCCGGGGCCAACGTCCTGACTTTC. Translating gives CAWSGLQGSAGANVLTF. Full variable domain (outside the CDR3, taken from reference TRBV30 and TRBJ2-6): SQTIHQWPATLVQPVGSPLSLECTVEGTSNPNLYWYRQAAGRGLQLLFYSVGIGQISSEVPQNLSASRPQDRQFILSSKKLLLSDSGFYLCAWSGLQGSAGANVLTFGAGSRLTVL.

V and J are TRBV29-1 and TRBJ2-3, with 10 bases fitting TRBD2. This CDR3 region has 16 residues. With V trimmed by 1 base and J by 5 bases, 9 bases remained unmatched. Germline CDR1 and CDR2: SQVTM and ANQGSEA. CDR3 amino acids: CSVEGRSSGSVDTQYF. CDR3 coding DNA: TGCAGCGTTGAAGGGAGGTCTAGCGGGAGTGTAGATACGCAGTATTTT.

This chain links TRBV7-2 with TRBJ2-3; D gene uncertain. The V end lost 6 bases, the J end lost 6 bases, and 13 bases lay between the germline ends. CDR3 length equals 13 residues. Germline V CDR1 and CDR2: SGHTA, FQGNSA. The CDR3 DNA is TGTGCCAGCAGTTTTAGTAGTTGGGATACGCAGTATTTT. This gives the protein CASSFSSWDTQYF.

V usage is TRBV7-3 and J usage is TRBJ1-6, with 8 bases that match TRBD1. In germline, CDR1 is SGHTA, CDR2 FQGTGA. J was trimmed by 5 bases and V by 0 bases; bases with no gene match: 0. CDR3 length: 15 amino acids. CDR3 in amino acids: CASSLTGQDNSPLHF. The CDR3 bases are TGTGCCAGCAGCTTAACGGGACAGGATAATTCACCCCTCCACTTT. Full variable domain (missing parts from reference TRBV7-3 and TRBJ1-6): GAGVSQTPSNKVTEKGKYVELRCDPISGHTALYWYRQSLGQGPEFLIYFQGTGAADDSGLPNDRFFAVRPEGSVSTLKIQRTERGDSAVYLCASSLTGQDNSPLHFGNGTRLTVT.

DNA of the CDR3: TGTGCCAGCAGCAAACTCGATAGGGGCAAGGATACGCAGTATTTT. Residues: CASSKLDRGKDTQYF. The chain links TRBV21-1 to TRBJ2-3; TRBD1 reflects the table's D call only, with no check against the DNA. TRBV21-1 is a pseudogene. There are 15 residues in the CDR3.

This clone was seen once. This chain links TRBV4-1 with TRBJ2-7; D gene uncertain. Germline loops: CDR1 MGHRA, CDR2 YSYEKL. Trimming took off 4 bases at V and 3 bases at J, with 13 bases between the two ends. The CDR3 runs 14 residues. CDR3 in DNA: TGCGCCAGCAGCCGAGGTGAGGAAAACTACGAGCAGTACTTC. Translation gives CASSRGEENYEQYF.

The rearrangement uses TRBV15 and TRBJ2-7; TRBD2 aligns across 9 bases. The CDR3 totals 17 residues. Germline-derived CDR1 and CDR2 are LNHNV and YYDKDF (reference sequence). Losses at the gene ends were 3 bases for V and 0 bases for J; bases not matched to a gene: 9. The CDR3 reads CATSSELAGPISYEQYF. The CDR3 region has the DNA TGTGCCACCAGCAGTGAACTAGCGGGTCCTATCTCCTACGAGCAGTACTTC.

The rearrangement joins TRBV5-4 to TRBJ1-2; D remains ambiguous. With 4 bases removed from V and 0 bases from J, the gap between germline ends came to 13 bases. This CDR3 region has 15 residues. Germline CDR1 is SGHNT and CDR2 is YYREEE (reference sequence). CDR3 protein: CASSASLTPNYGYTF. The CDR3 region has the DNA TGTGCCAGCAGCGCATCACTGACTCCTAACTATGGCTACACCTTC.